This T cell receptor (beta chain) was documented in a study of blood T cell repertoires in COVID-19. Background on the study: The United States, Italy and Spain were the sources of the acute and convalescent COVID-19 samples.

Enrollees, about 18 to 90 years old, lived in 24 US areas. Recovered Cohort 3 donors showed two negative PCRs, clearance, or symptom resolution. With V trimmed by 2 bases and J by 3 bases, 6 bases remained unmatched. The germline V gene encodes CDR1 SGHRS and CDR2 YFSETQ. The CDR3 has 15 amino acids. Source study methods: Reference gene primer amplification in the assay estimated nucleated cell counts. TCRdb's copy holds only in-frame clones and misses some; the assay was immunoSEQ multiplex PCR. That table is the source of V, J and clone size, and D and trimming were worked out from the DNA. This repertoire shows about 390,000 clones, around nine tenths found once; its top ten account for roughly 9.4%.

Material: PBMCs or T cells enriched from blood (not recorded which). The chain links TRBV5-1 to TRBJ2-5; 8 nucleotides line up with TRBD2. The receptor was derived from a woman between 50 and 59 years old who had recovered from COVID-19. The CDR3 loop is CASSLAGDPEETQYF. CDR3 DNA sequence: TGCGCCAGCAGCTTAGCGGGGGACCCCGAAGAGACCCAGTACTTC. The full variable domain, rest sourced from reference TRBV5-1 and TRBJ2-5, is KAGVTQTPRYLIKTRGQQVTLSCSPISGHRSVSWYQQTPGQGLQFLFEYFSETQRNKGNFPGRFSGRQFSNSRSEMNVSTLELGDSALYLCASSLAGDPEETQYFGPGTRLLVL.